This passage covers 18 T cell receptor beta chains from one sample sequenced in a study of OX40 agonist ivuxolimab in advanced cancers. The assay was immunoSEQ multiplex PCR, and TCRdb's table has in-frame clones only and misses some. Of approximately 100,000 clones detected, around 92% appear once; the ten largest clones hold about 0.51%. Sequences were derived from CD4+ or CD8+ T cells sorted from blood, sampled in a trial of the OX40 agonist ivuxolimab. Source of these receptors: an adult with an advanced solid tumor such as melanoma, head and neck, liver or kidney cancer.

This rearrangement joins TRBV18 to TRBJ1-3; D unclear. The CDR3 is 14 residues long. Trimming removed 3 bases at V and 4 bases at J, with 10 bases between. Germline CDR1 reads KGHSH; CDR2 reads LQKENI. Here the CDR3 DNA reads TGTGCCAGCTCACCGGTGGATTCAGGAAACACCATATATTTT. Translated, it gives CASSPVDSGNTIYF.

The rearrangement uses TRBV2 and TRBJ2-7, with unresolved D. V lost 0 bases and J lost 2, with 11 bases in between. This CDR3 comprises 15 residues. CDR1 and CDR2 from the germline V gene are SNHLY and FYNNEI. This chain's CDR3 is CASSEAYTYTYEQYF. The CDR3, as DNA: TGTGCCAGCAGTGAAGCGTACACTTATACCTACGAGCAGTACTTC. The full variable domain, with the rest looked up from reference TRBV2 and TRBJ2-7, is EPEVTQTPSHQVTQMGQEVILRCVPISNHLYFYWYRQILGQKVEFLVSFYNNEISEKSEIFDDQFSVERPDGSNFTLKIRSTKLEDSAMYFCASSEAYTYTYEQYFGPGTRLTVT.

The chain combines TRBV6-5 with TRBJ1-2; TRBD1 is a possible D gene (5 bases). With 5 bases removed from V and 6 bases from J, the gap between germline ends came to 13 bases. CDR1 MNHEY and CDR2 SVGAGI come from the germline V gene. This CDR3 is 13 amino acids long. CDR3 residues: CASSPRGDHGYTF. The CDR3 DNA is TGTGCCAGCAGTCCGAGAGGGGACCATGGCTACACCTTC.

V usage is TRBV11-3 and J usage is TRBJ2-7; D perhaps matches TRBD2 (7 bases). The germline CDR1 and CDR2 sequences are SGHNT and YENEEA. V lost 6 bases and J lost 5, with 11 bases in between. CDR3 length equals 12 residues. DNA for the CDR3: TGTGCCAGCAGTATAGGGGGGGACGAGCAGTACTTC. This encodes CASSIGGDEQYF. The full variable domain, with the rest looked up from reference TRBV11-3 and TRBJ2-7, is EAGVVQSPRYKIIEKKQPVAFWCNPISGHNTLYWYLQNLGQGPELLIRYENEEAVDDSQLPKDRFSAERLKGVDSTLKIQPAELGDSAVYLCASSIGGDEQYFGPGTRLTVT.

The CDR3: CASSPLTVSYEQYF. The CDR3 DNA is TGTGCCAGCAGCCCGCTGACGGTATCCTACGAGCAGTACTTC. This rearrangement joins TRBV5-4 to TRBJ2-7; the D is unclear. Deletions cut 4 bases from V and 1 base from J, with 12 bases between. Germline CDR1 and CDR2: SGHNT and YYREEE (reference sequence). The CDR3 is 14 residues long.

The gene calls are TRBV27 and TRBJ1-1, with a weak D call TRBD1 (5 bases). The CDR3 has 17 amino acids. Per the germline V gene, CDR1 is MNHEY and CDR2 is SMNVEV (reference sequence). The ends were cut back, 3 bases at V and 0 bases at J, with 17 bases in the middle. In nucleotides, the CDR3 is TGTGCCAGCAGTTTTAGCCGGGACGGAGTTATGAACACTGAAGCTTTCTTT. Its protein is CASSFSRDGVMNTEAFF.

The chain joins TRBV2 to TRBJ2-1, with D possibly being TRBD2 (6 bases). The CDR3 totals 12 residues. Germline CDR1 and CDR2: SNHLY and FYNNEI. The V end was cut by 5 bases, the J end by 6 bases, with 8 bases between. As DNA, the CDR3 is TGTGCCAGCAGTTCCGGGGGCAATGAGCAGTTCTTC. This encodes CASSSGGNEQFF. Filled out from reference TRBV2 and TRBJ2-1, the complete variable domain reads EPEVTQTPSHQVTQMGQEVILRCVPISNHLYFYWYRQILGQKVEFLVSFYNNEISEKSEIFDDQFSVERPDGSNFTLKIRSTKLEDSAMYFCASSSGGNEQFFGPGTRLTVL.

The gene calls are TRBV18 and TRBJ2-3; D gene unclear. Germline lookup yields CDR1 KGHSH and CDR2 LQKENI. V shed 1 base and J shed 1 base, with 3 bases lying between them. The CDR3 has 13 residues. This chain's CDR3 is CASSPQGTDTQYF. The DNA for the CDR3 is TGTGCCAGCTCACCACAGGGCACAGATACGCAGTATTTT.

The chain employs TRBV29-1 and TRBJ2-1; no reliable D call. V was trimmed by 5 bases and J by 8 bases, leaving 22 bases between them. CDR3 length: 15 amino acids. Germline assignment: CDR1 SQVTM and CDR2 ANQGSEA. In DNA form, the CDR3 reads TGCAGCGTTACAACGACCGGAACCTATTGGGATGAGCAGTTCTTC. Residues: CSVTTTGTYWDEQFF.

This clone showed up just once. This CDR3 is CASSIGFGETQYF. The CDR3 DNA is TGTGCCAGTAGTATTGGGTTCGGCGAGACCCAGTACTTC. The chain uses TRBV19 and TRBJ2-5; the D is unclear. CDR3 size: 13 residues. Trimming pared 3 bases from V and 5 bases from J, leaving 10 bases between. CDR1 and CDR2 from the germline V gene are LNHDA and SQIVND (reference sequence).

The chain uses TRBV11-2 and TRBJ1-1; no clear D gene. Looked up from germline, CDR1 is SGHAT and CDR2 is FQNNGV. V shed 5 bases and J shed 0 bases, with 13 bases lying between them. This CDR3 spans 15 amino acids. CDR3 coding DNA: TGTGCCAGCAGCCCATCTTGGGGTGTGAACACTGAAGCTTTCTTT. Protein product: CASSPSWGVNTEAFF.

The rearrangement joins TRBV28 to TRBJ1-2, with D unclear. This CDR3 comprises 12 residues. V dropped 10 bases and J dropped 5 bases, with 14 bases sitting between them. The V gene's germline CDR1 is MDHEN and CDR2 SYDVKM. CDR3 DNA: TGTGCCATCCTCGGCGGTCAATATGGCTACACCTTC. Amino acid sequence: CAILGGQYGYTF.

The V and J genes are TRBV9 and TRBJ2-7; 14 bases align to TRBD2. Trimming cost V 4 bases and J 7 bases; bases outside gene matches: 7. Germline CDR1 is SGDLS and CDR2 is YYNGEE. This CDR3 spans 15 amino acids. The CDR3 region is CASSLGTSGSFEQYF. DNA for the CDR3: TGTGCCAGCAGCCTCGGGACTAGCGGGAGTTTTGAGCAGTACTTC.

In its sample, this clone was seen once. The chain has TRBV10-3 and TRBJ2-1; TRBD2 matches 7 bases. Per the germline V gene, CDR1 is ENHRY and CDR2 is SYGVKD. The CDR3 loop spans 16 amino acids. Trimming cost V 6 bases and J 1 base; bases outside gene matches: 9. The CDR3 sequence is CAISSVGLGSYNEQFF. The CDR3 nucleotides are TGTGCCATCAGCTCAGTCGGACTAGGATCCTACAATGAGCAGTTCTTC.

This chain joins TRBV5-1 and TRBJ2-1; the match to TRBD2 covers 9 bases. Per germline, CDR1 SGHRS and CDR2 YFSETQ. This CDR3 is 16 amino acids long. V lost 7 bases, J lost 0 bases, and 8 bases stayed unmatched. The CDR3 region has the DNA TGCGCCAGCCTCCGCTCAGCGGGGGGCTCCTACAATGAGCAGTTCTTC. It is translated as CASLRSAGGSYNEQFF.

The rearrangement links TRBV14 to TRBJ1-1; possible D gene TRBD1, 6 bases. The CDR3 has 14 amino acids. V lost 4 bases and J 7 bases, leaving 16 bases between the germline ends. The germline V gene encodes CDR1 SGHDN and CDR2 FVKESK. The CDR3 region is CASSREGGRIEAFF. CDR3 DNA sequence: TGTGCCAGCAGCCGCGAAGGGGGTCGTATTGAAGCTTTCTTT.

The chain joins TRBV2 to TRBJ2-1, with 13 nucleotides matching TRBD2. Germline CDR1 and CDR2: SNHLY and FYNNEI. CDR3 length: 17 amino acids. V was clipped by 1 base and J by 8 bases; unmatched bases: 8. The CDR3 spells CASSEGLGLAGEDEQFF. CDR3 nucleotide sequence: TGTGCCAGCAGTGAAGGTCTAGGACTAGCGGGAGAGGATGAGCAGTTCTTC.

The chain has TRBV27 and TRBJ2-5, with D perhaps being TRBD1 or TRBD2 (5 bases each). V shed 1 base and J shed 9 bases, with 24 bases lying between them. The V gene's germline CDR1 is MNHEY and CDR2 SMNVEV (reference sequence). CDR3 length: 17 amino acids. This CDR3 is CASSLFLRSDGLGAQYF. As DNA, the CDR3 is TGTGCCAGCAGTTTATTTCTGAGGTCGGACGGCCTGGGGGCCCAGTACTTC.